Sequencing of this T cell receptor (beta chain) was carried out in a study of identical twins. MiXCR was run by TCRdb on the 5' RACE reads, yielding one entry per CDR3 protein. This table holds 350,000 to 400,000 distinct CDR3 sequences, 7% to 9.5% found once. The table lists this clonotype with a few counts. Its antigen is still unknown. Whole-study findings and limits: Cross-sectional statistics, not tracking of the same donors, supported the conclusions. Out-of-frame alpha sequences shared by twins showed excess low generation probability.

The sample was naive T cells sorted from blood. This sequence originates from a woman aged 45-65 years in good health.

The CDR3 region is CASRTTSGYNEQFF. The CDR3, as DNA: TGCGCCAGCAGAACCACTAGCGGCTACAATGAGCAGTTCTTC. The rearrangement uses TRBV5-1 and TRBJ2-1; 8 nucleotides match TRBD2. Germline values: CDR1 SGHRS, CDR2 YFSETQ. CDR3 length: 14 amino acids. V was clipped by 5 bases and J by 3 bases; unmatched bases: 4.